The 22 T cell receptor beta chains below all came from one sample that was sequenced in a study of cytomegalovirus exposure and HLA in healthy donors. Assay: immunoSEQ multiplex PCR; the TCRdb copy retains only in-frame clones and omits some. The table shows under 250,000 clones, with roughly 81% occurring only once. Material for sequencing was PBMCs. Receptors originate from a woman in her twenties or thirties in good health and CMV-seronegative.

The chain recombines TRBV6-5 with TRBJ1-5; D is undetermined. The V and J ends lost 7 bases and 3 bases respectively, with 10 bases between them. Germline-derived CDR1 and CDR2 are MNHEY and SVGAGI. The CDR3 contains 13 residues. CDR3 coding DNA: TGTGCCAGCAAGAACGGGGTCAATCAGCCCCAGCATTTT. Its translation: CASKNGVNQPQHF.

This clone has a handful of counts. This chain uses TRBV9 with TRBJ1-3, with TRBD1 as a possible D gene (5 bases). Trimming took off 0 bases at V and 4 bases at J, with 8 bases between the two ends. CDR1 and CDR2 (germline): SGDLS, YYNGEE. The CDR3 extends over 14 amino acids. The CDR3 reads CASSVASGGNTIYF. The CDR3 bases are TGTGCCAGCAGCGTAGCCTCAGGGGGAAACACCATATATTTT.

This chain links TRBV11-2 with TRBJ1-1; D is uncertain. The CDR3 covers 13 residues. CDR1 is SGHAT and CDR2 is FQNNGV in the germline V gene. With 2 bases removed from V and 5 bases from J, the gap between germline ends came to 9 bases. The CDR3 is CASSLLLSTEAFF. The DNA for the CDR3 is TGTGCCAGCAGCTTACTCCTAAGTACTGAAGCTTTCTTT.

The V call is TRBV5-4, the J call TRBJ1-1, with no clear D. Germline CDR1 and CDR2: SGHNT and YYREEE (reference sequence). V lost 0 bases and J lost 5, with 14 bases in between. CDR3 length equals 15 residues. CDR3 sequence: CASSLGPGRGTEAFF. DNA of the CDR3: TGTGCCAGCAGCTTGGGCCCCGGGAGAGGGACTGAAGCTTTCTTT.

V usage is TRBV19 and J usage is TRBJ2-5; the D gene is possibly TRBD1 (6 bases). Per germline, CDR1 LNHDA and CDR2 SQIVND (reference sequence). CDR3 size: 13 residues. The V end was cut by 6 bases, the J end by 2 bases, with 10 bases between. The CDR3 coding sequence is TGTGCCAGTAGGCAGGGGAATCAAGAGACCCAGTACTTC. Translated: CASRQGNQETQYF. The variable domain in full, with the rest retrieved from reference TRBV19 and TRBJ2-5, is DGGITQSPKYLFRKEGQNVTLSCEQNLNHDAMYWYRQDPGQGLRLIYYSQIVNDFQKGDIAEGYSVSREKKESFPLTVTSAQKNPTAFYLCASRQGNQETQYFGPGTRLLVL.

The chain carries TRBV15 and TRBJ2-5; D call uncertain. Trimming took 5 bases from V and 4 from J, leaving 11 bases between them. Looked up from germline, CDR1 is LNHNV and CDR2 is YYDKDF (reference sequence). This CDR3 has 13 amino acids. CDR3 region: CATSELPLETQYF. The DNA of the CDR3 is TGTGCCACCAGCGAACTACCTCTAGAGACCCAGTACTTC.

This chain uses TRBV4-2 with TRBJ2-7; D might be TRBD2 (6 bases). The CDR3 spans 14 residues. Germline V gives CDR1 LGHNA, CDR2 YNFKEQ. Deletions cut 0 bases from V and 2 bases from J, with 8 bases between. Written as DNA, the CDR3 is TGTGCCAGCAGCCAAGATAGACTAGCCTACGAGCAGTACTTC. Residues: CASSQDRLAYEQYF.

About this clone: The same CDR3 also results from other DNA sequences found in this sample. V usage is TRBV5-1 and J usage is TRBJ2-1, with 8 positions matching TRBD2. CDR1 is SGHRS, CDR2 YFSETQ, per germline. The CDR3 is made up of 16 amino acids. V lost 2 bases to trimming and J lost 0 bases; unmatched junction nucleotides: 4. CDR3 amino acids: CASSFGGGSSYNEQFF. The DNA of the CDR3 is TGCGCCAGCAGCTTCGGCGGGGGGAGCTCCTACAATGAGCAGTTCTTC.

CDR3 bases: TGCAGCGTTGAGGGCCCAGGGGGCCGGGAGACCCAGTACTTC. As protein: CSVEGPGGRETQYF. The V and J genes are TRBV29-1 and TRBJ2-5; TRBD1 matches at 8 bases. The length of the CDR3 is 14 residues. Germline CDR1 and CDR2: SQVTM and ANQGSEA. V was clipped by 3 bases and J by 5 bases; unmatched bases: 8.

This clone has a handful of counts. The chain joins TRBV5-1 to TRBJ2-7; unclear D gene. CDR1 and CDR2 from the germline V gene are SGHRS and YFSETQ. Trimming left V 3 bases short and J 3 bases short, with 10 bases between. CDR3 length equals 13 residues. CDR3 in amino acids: CASSSRSGYEQYF. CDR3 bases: TGCGCCAGCAGCTCCCGCAGTGGCTACGAGCAGTACTTC. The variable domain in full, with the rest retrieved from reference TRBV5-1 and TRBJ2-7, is KAGVTQTPRYLIKTRGQQVTLSCSPISGHRSVSWYQQTPGQGLQFLFEYFSETQRNKGNFPGRFSGRQFSNSRSEMNVSTLELGDSALYLCASSSRSGYEQYFGPGTRLTVT.

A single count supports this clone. The CDR3 sequence is CASSASGGNTEAFF. CDR3 coding DNA: TGTGCCAGCAGTGCTAGCGGGGGGAACACTGAAGCTTTCTTT. The chain uses TRBV2 and TRBJ1-1; tentative D call: TRBD1 (5 bases). Germline V lookup: CDR1 SNHLY, CDR2 FYNNEI. The V gene lost 4 bases and the J gene lost 1 base, with 10 bases spanning the gap. The CDR3 sequence is 14 residues long. Looking up the rest from reference TRBV2 and TRBJ1-1 gives the full variable domain: EPEVTQTPSHQVTQMGQEVILRCVPISNHLYFYWYRQILGQKVEFLVSFYNNEISEKSEIFDDQFSVERPDGSNFTLKIRSTKLEDSAMYFCASSASGGNTEAFFGQGTRLTVV.

This CDR3 reads CASLPGQGLHTGELFF. DNA for the CDR3: TGCGCCAGCCTCCCGGGACAGGGGCTCCACACCGGGGAGCTGTTTTTT. The rearrangement joins TRBV5-1 to TRBJ2-2, with 10 bases matching TRBD1. Germline assignment: CDR1 SGHRS and CDR2 YFSETQ. This CDR3 region has 16 residues. V lost 7 bases, J lost 3 bases, and 9 bases stayed unmatched.

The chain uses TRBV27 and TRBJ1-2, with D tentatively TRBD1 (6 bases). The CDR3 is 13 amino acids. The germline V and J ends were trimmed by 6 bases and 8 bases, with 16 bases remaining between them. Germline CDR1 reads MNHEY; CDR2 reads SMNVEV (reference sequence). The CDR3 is CASSLTGSVGYTF. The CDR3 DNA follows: TGTGCCAGCAGCCTTACAGGGTCCGTGGGCTACACCTTC.

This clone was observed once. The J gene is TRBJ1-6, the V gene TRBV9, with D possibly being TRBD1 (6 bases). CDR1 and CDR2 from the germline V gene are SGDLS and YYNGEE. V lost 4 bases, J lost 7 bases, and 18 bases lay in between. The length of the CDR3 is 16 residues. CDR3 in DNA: TGTGCCAGCAGCCCCCCTATAATCGGACAGAATTCACCCCTCCACTTT. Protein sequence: CASSPPIIGQNSPLHF.

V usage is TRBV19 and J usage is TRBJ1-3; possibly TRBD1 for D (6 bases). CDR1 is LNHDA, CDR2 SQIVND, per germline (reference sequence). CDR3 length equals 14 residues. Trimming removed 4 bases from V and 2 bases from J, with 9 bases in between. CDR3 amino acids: CASSNQGTGNTIYF. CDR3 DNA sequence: TGTGCCAGTAGTAACCAGGGGACTGGAAACACCATATATTTT.

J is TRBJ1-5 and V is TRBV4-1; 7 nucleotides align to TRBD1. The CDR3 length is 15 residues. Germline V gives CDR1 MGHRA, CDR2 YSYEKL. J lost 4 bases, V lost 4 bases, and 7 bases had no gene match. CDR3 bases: TGCGCCAGCAGCCCTCCCGGGACAGTTAATCAGCCCCAGCATTTT. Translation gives CASSPPGTVNQPQHF.

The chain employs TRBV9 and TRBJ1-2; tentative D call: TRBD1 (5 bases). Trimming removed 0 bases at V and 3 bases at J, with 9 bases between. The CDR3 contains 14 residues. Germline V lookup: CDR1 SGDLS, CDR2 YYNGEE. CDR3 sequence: CASSVDGRDYGYTF. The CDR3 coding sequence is TGTGCCAGCAGCGTAGATGGCAGGGACTATGGCTACACCTTC.

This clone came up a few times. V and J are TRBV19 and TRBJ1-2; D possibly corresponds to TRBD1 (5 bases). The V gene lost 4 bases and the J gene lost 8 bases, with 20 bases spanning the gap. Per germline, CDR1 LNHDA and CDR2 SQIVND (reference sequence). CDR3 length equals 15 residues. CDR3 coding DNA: TGTGCCAGTAGTACCAGGACACCCTTCTCGGACGGCTACACCTTC. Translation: CASSTRTPFSDGYTF.

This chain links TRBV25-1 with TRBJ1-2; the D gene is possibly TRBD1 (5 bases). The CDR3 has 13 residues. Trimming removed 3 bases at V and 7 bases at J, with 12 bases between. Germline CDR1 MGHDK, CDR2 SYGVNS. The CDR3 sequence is CASSEAGRGGYTF. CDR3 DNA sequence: TGTGCCAGCAGTGAGGCGGGGCGGGGTGGCTACACCTTC.

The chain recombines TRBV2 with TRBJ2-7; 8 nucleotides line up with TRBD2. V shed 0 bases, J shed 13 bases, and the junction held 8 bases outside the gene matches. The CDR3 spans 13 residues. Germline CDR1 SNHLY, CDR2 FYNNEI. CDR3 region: CASSEAPSGPTYF. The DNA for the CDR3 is TGTGCCAGCAGTGAAGCCCCTAGCGGGCCCACTTACTTC.

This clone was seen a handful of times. DNA of the CDR3: TGCGCCAGCAGCCTACAGCGGACAGGTACCTACGAGCAGTACTTC. Its protein is CASSLQRTGTYEQYF. V gene TRBV4-1 combines with J gene TRBJ2-7; 7 bases fit TRBD1. CDR1 is MGHRA, CDR2 YSYEKL, per germline. V gave up 4 bases and J gave up 2 bases; unmatched junction bases: 8. The CDR3 consists of 15 residues.

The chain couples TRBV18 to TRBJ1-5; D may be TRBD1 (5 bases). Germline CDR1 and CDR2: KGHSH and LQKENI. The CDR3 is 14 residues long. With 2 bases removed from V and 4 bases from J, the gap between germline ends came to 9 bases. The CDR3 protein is CASSPLGGNQPQHF. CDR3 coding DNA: TGTGCCAGCTCACCATTGGGGGGAAATCAGCCCCAGCATTTT.